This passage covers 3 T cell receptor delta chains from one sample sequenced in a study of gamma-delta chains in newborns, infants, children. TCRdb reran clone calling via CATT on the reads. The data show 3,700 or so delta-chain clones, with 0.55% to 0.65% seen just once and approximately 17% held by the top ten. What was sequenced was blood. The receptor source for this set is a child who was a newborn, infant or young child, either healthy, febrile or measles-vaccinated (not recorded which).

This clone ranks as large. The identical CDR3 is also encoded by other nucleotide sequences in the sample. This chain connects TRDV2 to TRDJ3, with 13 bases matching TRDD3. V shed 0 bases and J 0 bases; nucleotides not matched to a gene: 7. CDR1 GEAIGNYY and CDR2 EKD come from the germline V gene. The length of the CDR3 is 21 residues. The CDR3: CACDTVLGDTLSSWDTRQMFF. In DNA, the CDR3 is TGTGCCTGTGACACCGTACTGGGGGATACGCTCAGCTCCTGGGACACCCGACAGATGTTTTTC.

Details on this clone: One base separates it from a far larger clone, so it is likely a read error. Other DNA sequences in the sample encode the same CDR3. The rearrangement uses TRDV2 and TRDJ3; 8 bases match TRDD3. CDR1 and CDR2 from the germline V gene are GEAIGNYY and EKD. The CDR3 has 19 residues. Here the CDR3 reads CACDTWGTDTSWDTRQMFF. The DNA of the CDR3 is TGTGCGTGTGACACCTGGGGGACCGATACCTCCTGGGACACCCGACAGATGTTTTTC.

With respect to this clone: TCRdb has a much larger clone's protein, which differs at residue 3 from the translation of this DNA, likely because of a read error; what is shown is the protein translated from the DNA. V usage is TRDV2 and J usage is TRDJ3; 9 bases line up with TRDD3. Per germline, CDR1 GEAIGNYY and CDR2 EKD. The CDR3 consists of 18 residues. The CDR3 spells CARDTWGIDSWDTRQMFF. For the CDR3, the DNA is TGTGCCCGTGACACCTGGGGGATCGACTCCTGGGACACCCGACAGATGTTTTTC.